This TCR beta chain appears in the sequencing data of a study of cytomegalovirus exposure and HLA in healthy donors. PCR involved 60 Vbeta and 13 Jbeta primers. Measured with immunoSEQ multiplex PCR; TCRdb has only the in-frame clones, and not every one. In the table there are hundreds of thousands of clones, under 80% of which are singletons. Concerning this clone: Its antigen is undetermined.

Study conclusions and caveats: Fewer N-insertions (relative to the 666-donor mean) were reportedly seen in an Asian-associated ancestry cluster in a later analysis. Cytomegalovirus status was reportedly diagnosed by the classifier with high specificity and sensitivity.

What was sequenced was PBMCs. The TCR was taken from a female donor in good health and CMV-seronegative.

The CDR3 is CASSFYRGDYGYTF. In DNA, the CDR3 is TGTGCCAGCAGCTTCTACAGGGGGGACTATGGCTACACCTTC. The rearrangement joins TRBV5-4 to TRBJ1-2; 8 nucleotides agree with TRBD1. Germline-derived CDR1 and CDR2 are SGHNT and YYREEE (reference sequence). This CDR3 is built from 14 residues. The J segment lost 3 bases and the V segment lost 2 bases, leaving 3 bases of the junction unmatched.